What follows are 23 T cell receptor beta chains derived from one specimen sequenced in a study of T cell responses to AZD1222 COVID-19 vaccine. Data came from immunoSEQ multiplex PCR; TCRdb stores just in-frame clones and leaves some out. Of some 150,000 clones in the sample, roughly 90% were seen once. The sequencing used peripheral blood, collected 28 days after the second AZD1222 dose. These TCRs come from an adult who received the AZD1222 COVID-19 vaccine.

This clone was observed once. The chain joins TRBV11-2 to TRBJ1-2; D is perhaps TRBD1 (6 bases). The V end was cut by 3 bases, the J end by 4 bases, with 15 bases between. Germline CDR1 SGHAT, CDR2 FQNNGV. This CDR3 has 15 amino acids. The CDR3, as DNA: TGTGCCAGCAGCTTGGTAAACAGGGATGGCTATGGCTACACCTTC. Its protein product is CASSLVNRDGYGYTF.

J is TRBJ1-1 and V is TRBV6-5; D remains unclear. V lost 4 bases, J lost 4 bases, and 13 bases lay in between. This CDR3 comprises 14 residues. Germline V gene data show CDR1 as MNHEY and CDR2 as SVGAGI. The CDR3 DNA reads TGTGCCAGCAGTTCCGTGGGAGTCCTCACTGAAGCTTTCTTT. As protein: CASSSVGVLTEAFF.

The chain couples TRBV2 to TRBJ2-1; TRBD2 agrees at 7 bases. The CDR3 totals 14 residues. Germline CDR1 reads SNHLY; CDR2 reads FYNNEI. V gave up 1 base and J gave up 5 bases; unmatched junction bases: 2. The CDR3 sequence: CASSEGRGDNEQFF. In DNA form, the CDR3 reads TGTGCCAGCAGTGAAGGTCGGGGGGACAATGAGCAGTTCTTC.

The V and J genes are TRBV5-1 and TRBJ1-4, with D hard to call. This CDR3 spans 15 amino acids. V dropped 6 bases and J dropped 3 bases, with 15 bases sitting between them. The germline gives CDR1 SGHRS, CDR2 YFSETQ. CDR3 sequence reads: CASKDGMTANEKLFF. DNA for the CDR3: TGCGCCAGCAAAGACGGGATGACGGCTAATGAAAAACTGTTTTTT.

The genes are TRBV5-1 and TRBJ2-1, with a tentative D call TRBD2 (6 bases). Trimming took 0 bases from V and 10 from J, leaving 14 bases between them. Germline CDR1 and CDR2: SGHRS and YFSETQ. This CDR3 has 14 residues. CDR3 in amino acids: CASSLVGGQEEQFF. Written as DNA, the CDR3 is TGCGCCAGCAGCTTGGTTGGAGGGCAAGAGGAGCAGTTCTTC.

The gene calls are TRBV7-2 and TRBJ1-6; D is perhaps TRBD1 (6 bases). The germline V gene encodes CDR1 SGHTA and CDR2 FQGNSA. V dropped 2 bases and J dropped 10 bases, with 12 bases sitting between them. CDR3 length equals 14 residues. The CDR3 reads CASSLFGQSSPLHF. The CDR3 region has the DNA TGTGCCAGCAGCTTATTCGGACAGAGCTCACCCCTCCACTTT. Together with reference TRBV7-2 and TRBJ1-6, the CDR3 gives the full variable domain: GAGVSQSPSNKVTEKGKDVELRCDPISGHTALYWYRQSLGQGLEFLIYFQGNSAPDKSGLPSDRFSAERTGGSVSTLTIQRTQQEDSAVYLCASSLFGQSSPLHFGNGTRLTVT.

V and J are TRBV7-3 and TRBJ2-2, with TRBD2 matching over 8 bases. This CDR3 spans 16 amino acids. The V and J ends lost 1 base and 5 bases, in that order; junction bases with no gene match: 6. Looked up from germline, CDR1 is SGHTA and CDR2 is FQGTGA. The CDR3 nucleotides are TGTGCCAGCAGCTTAAGCCCGGCTAGCGGGACCGGGGAGCTGTTTTTT. Its translation is CASSLSPASGTGELFF.

The chain uses TRBV9 and TRBJ1-3; no clear D gene. Germline V CDR1 and CDR2: SGDLS, YYNGEE. The germline V and J ends were trimmed by 4 bases and 2 bases, with 10 bases remaining between them. This CDR3 contains 14 residues. CDR3: CASSLMGTGNTIYF. CDR3 coding DNA: TGTGCCAGCAGCCTGATGGGGACTGGAAACACCATATATTTT.

The chain carries TRBV7-8 and TRBJ1-1; unclear D gene. The germline V gene encodes CDR1 SGHVS and CDR2 FQNEAQ. This CDR3 contains 15 residues. The germline V and J ends were trimmed by 1 base and 2 bases, with 11 bases remaining between them. CDR3 sequence reads: CASSLVTKKNTEAFF. The CDR3 DNA follows: TGTGCCAGCAGCTTAGTAACCAAGAAAAACACTGAAGCTTTCTTT.

This clone occurred a few times. This chain links TRBV6-5 with TRBJ2-2; 9 bases line up with TRBD2. Germline V lookup: CDR1 MNHEY, CDR2 SVGAGI. The CDR3 extends over 14 amino acids. V shed 6 bases and J 4 bases; nucleotides not matched to a gene: 3. CDR3 nucleotides: TGTGCCAGCAGAGCGGGGGGCAGCACCGGGGAGCTGTTTTTT. Protein sequence: CASRAGGSTGELFF.

The chain is built from TRBV7-8 and TRBJ2-1, with 8 bases fitting TRBD1. The V segment lost 6 bases and the J segment 5 bases; nucleotides outside the gene matches: 15. The CDR3 totals 17 residues. Germline CDR1 and CDR2: SGHVS and FQNEAQ. CDR3 coding DNA: TGTGCCAGCAGTTTCCCTCGGACAGGGCCTACGAACAATGAGCAGTTCTTC. Its translation: CASSFPRTGPTNNEQFF.

The chain is built from TRBV21-1 and TRBJ1-1; TRBD1 is the table's D call, not checked against the DNA. TRBV21-1 is flagged as a pseudogene. The CDR3 runs to 12 residues. The CDR3 sequence is CASGRQNTEAFF. CDR3 sequence (DNA): TGTGCCAGCGGCCGACAGAACACTGAAGCTTTCTTT.

The J gene is TRBJ1-1, the V gene TRBV19; no reliable D call. The ends were cut back, 7 bases at V and 1 base at J, with 13 bases in the middle. The CDR3 is 14 amino acids. CDR1 is LNHDA, CDR2 SQIVND, per germline (reference sequence). In DNA, the CDR3 is TGTGCCAGTAAACCTGGTTCGGAGAACACTGAAGCTTTCTTT. This gives the protein CASKPGSENTEAFF.

The rearrangement joins TRBV6-2 or TRBV6-3 to TRBJ2-5; D unclear. Trimming cost V 2 bases and J 5 bases, with 18 bases left between them. The germline V gene has CDR1 MNHEY and CDR2 SVGEGT. There are 16 residues in the CDR3. The CDR3 nucleotides read TGTGCCAGCAGTTACGAAGGTCGGCAGCCTAGGGAGACCCAGTACTTC. Protein sequence: CASSYEGRQPRETQYF.

This clone was observed a handful of times. The chain carries TRBV23-1 and TRBJ1-5, with D hard to call. TRBV23-1 is placed among ORFs of uncertain function. The V end lost 6 bases, the J end lost 2 bases, and 8 bases lay between the germline ends. This CDR3 is built from 13 residues. DNA of the CDR3: TGCGCCAGCAGCTGCGGGGGCAATCAGCCCCAGCATTTT. It yields the protein CASSCGGNQPQHF.

The chain employs TRBV30 and TRBJ1-6; 8 positions agree with TRBD1. The CDR3 is made up of 16 amino acids. CDR1 and CDR2 (germline): GTSNPN, SVGIG (reference sequence). After removal of 5 bases from V and 0 bases from J, the junction contained 6 bases not matched to a gene. The CDR3 spells CAWGQGTNSYNSPLHF. CDR3 DNA sequence: TGTGCCTGGGGACAGGGAACGAACTCCTATAATTCACCCCTCCACTTT.

The chain recombines TRBV7-6 with TRBJ2-7; 9 nucleotides match TRBD1. The CDR3 length is 15 residues. In germline, CDR1 is SGHVS, CDR2 FNYEAQ. The V segment lost 4 bases and the J segment 2 bases; nucleotides outside the gene matches: 6. This chain's CDR3 is CASSSGTGPPYEQYF. The CDR3 DNA reads TGTGCCAGCAGCTCTGGGACAGGGCCCCCCTACGAGCAGTACTTC.

The V call is TRBV19, the J call TRBJ2-2; a possible D gene is TRBD2 (5 bases). Germline CDR1 and CDR2: LNHDA and SQIVND (reference sequence). CDR3 size: 15 residues. The V end was cut by 4 bases, the J end by 6 bases, with 15 bases between. The CDR3 here is CASSKDGLPAGELFF. The CDR3 DNA is TGTGCCAGTAGTAAGGATGGACTTCCCGCCGGGGAGCTGTTTTTT.

The V and J genes are TRBV20-1 and TRBJ2-4; the match to TRBD2 covers 8 bases. CDR3 size: 15 residues. The trim removed 3 bases at V and 7 bases at J, leaving 11 bases unmatched. The germline gives CDR1 DFQATT, CDR2 SNEGSKA (reference sequence). The CDR3 is CSASAAGGPRNIQYF. In DNA form, the CDR3 reads TGCAGTGCTAGTGCGGCGGGGGGCCCCCGTAACATTCAGTACTTC.

The chain couples TRBV7-8 to TRBJ2-3; 7 bases fit TRBD1. V lost 3 bases, J lost 5 bases, and 5 bases stayed unmatched. The CDR3 consists of 14 residues. The germline V gene encodes CDR1 SGHVS and CDR2 FQNEAQ. The CDR3: CASSFRQGRDTQYF. The CDR3, as DNA: TGTGCCAGCAGCTTCAGACAGGGCAGAGATACGCAGTATTTT.

The chain employs TRBV30 and TRBJ1-2; tentatively, D is TRBD1 (6 bases). V was clipped by 0 bases and J by 2 bases, with 7 bases between them. CDR3 length: 13 residues. From germline, CDR1 is GTSNPN and CDR2 SVGIG (reference sequence). CDR3 bases: TGTGCCTGGAGTGTAAGGGGGAACTATGGCTACACCTTC. This codes for CAWSVRGNYGYTF.

The V and J genes are TRBV7-2 and TRBJ1-4; the match to TRBD1 covers 12 bases. The junction had 11 bases not matched to a gene; V was cut back by 1 base and J by 8 bases. Per the germline V gene, CDR1 is SGHTA and CDR2 is FQGNSA. The CDR3 extends over 18 amino acids. Written as DNA, the CDR3 is TGTGCCAGCAGCTTAGTTGGGACAGGGGGCGGAGGGAGAGAAAAACTGTTTTTT. Amino acids: CASSLVGTGGGGREKLFF.

The V call is TRBV5-6, the J call TRBJ2-7; tentatively, D is TRBD1 (6 bases). V was cut by 4 bases and J by 6 bases, with 17 bases left in between. The CDR3 loop spans 14 amino acids. The germline V gene encodes CDR1 SGHDT and CDR2 YYEEEE. Here the CDR3 DNA reads TGTGCCAGCAGCCCCCGGATCCGCAGGGGCGAGCAGTACTTC. It encodes CASSPRIRRGEQYF.